These 30 T cell receptor beta chains came from one sample sequenced in a study of response to subunit inactivated influenza vaccine. From the RT-PCR reads, TCRdb called clonotypes with MiXCR, one entry per CDR3 protein. Among around 580,000 distinct CDR3 sequences listed, 10% to 15% were seen once. The sequencing used PBMCs from blood, collected on the day of vaccination. These receptors were collected from a man aged 50-60 years who received an inactivated influenza vaccine.

This clonotype was counted a few times. The chain combines TRBV18 with TRBJ2-1; a weak D match, TRBD2 (6 bases). V dropped 0 bases and J dropped 4 bases, with 16 bases sitting between them. The CDR3 is 17 residues long. Germline V CDR1 and CDR2: KGHSH, LQKENI. The CDR3 loop reads CASSPPSLAGPYNEQFF. CDR3 bases: TGTGCCAGCTCACCACCGAGTCTGGCGGGACCTTACAATGAGCAGTTCTTC.

This clonotype has a handful of counts. This chain uses TRBV19 with TRBJ2-5; 9 bases match TRBD1. The germline gives CDR1 LNHDA, CDR2 SQIVND (reference sequence). The V and J ends lost 5 bases and 7 bases, in that order; junction bases with no gene match: 11. CDR3 length: 15 amino acids. As DNA, the CDR3 is TGTGCCAGTAGTCCGTCGGACAGGGGCGAACGGACCCAGTACTTC. Protein product: CASSPSDRGERTQYF.

This clonotype was found a few times. The chain joins TRBV7-9 to TRBJ2-5; D is perhaps TRBD1 (5 bases). V lost 1 base and J lost 5, with 14 bases in between. CDR3 length equals 15 residues. Germline assignment: CDR1 SEHNR and CDR2 FQNEAQ (reference sequence). Here the CDR3 DNA reads TGTGCCAGCAGCTTAGGTGACAGAAATTGGGAGACCCAGTACTTC. As protein: CASSLGDRNWETQYF.

This clonotype was detected only a few times. This chain links TRBV27 with TRBJ1-6, with 10 bases that match TRBD1. CDR3 length: 15 amino acids. After removal of 4 bases from V and 10 bases from J, the junction contained 7 bases not matched to a gene. The V gene's germline CDR1 is MNHEY and CDR2 SMNVEV (reference sequence). CDR3 protein: CASSSTGTGVSPLHF. DNA of the CDR3: TGTGCCAGCAGTTCCACCGGGACAGGGGTGTCACCCCTCCACTTT.

On this clonotype: Mismatch with germline at one junction end may stem from a read error. The gene calls are TRBV14 and TRBJ2-1; 8 nucleotides match TRBD1. Germline-derived CDR1 and CDR2 are SGHDN and FVKESK. The CDR3 has 17 residues. CDR3 in amino acids: CASSPTRDRSWVNERFF. The DNA of the CDR3 is TGTGCCAGCAGCCCTACAAGGGACAGGAGTTGGGTCAATGAGCGGTTCTTC.

The chain joins TRBV7-2 to TRBJ1-1; tentatively, D is TRBD1 (6 bases). V was pared by 0 bases and J by 5 bases, with 16 bases between. The CDR3 extends over 16 amino acids. The germline V gene has CDR1 SGHTA and CDR2 FQGNSA. CDR3 nucleotide sequence: TGTGCCAGCAGCTTAGCGGGGGCCGGGAGGAGGACTGAAGCTTTCTTT. Its translation: CASSLAGAGRRTEAFF. The variable domain in full, completed from reference TRBV7-2 and TRBJ1-1, reads GAGVSQSPSNKVTEKGKDVELRCDPISGHTALYWYRQSLGQGLEFLIYFQGNSAPDKSGLPSDRFSAERTGGSVSTLTIQRTQQEDSAVYLCASSLAGAGRRTEAFFGQGTRLTVV.

This clonotype was observed many times. This rearrangement joins TRBV7-2 to TRBJ2-1, with 11 bases aligning to TRBD2. J lost 8 bases, V lost 2 bases, and 8 bases had no gene match. Germline V CDR1 and CDR2: SGHTA, FQGNSA. CDR3 length equals 16 residues. CDR3 loop: CASSLRPASGGYEQFF. The CDR3 nucleotides read TGTGCCAGCAGCTTAAGGCCCGCTAGCGGGGGGTATGAGCAGTTCTTC.

The chain employs TRBV28 and TRBJ2-5, with 9 bases fitting TRBD2. With V trimmed by 6 bases and J by 5 bases, 10 bases remained unmatched. CDR1 is MDHEN and CDR2 is SYDVKM in the germline V gene. This CDR3 is built from 15 residues. CDR3 sequence: CASSQTSGASETQYF. CDR3 DNA sequence: TGTGCCAGCAGCCAGACTAGCGGAGCGTCGGAGACCCAGTACTTC.

CDR3 residues: CASSSKRTQYF. CDR3 nucleotides: TGTGCCAGCAGCTCCAAGCGGACCCAGTACTTC. The chain has TRBV7-8 and TRBJ2-5; no definite D call. The CDR3 has 11 amino acids. Germline CDR1 is SGHVS and CDR2 is FQNEAQ. V was shortened by 4 bases and J by 7 bases, with 7 bases between the two germline ends.

This clonotype was counted a single time. This may come from a read error, since a much larger clone is one base off. The CDR3 DNA follows: TGTGCCAGCACCTTGGGACAGGGGAAAACCGGGGAGCTGTCTTTT. It encodes CASTLGQGKTGELSF. This sequence joins TRBV12-3 or TRBV12-4 and TRBJ2-2; 10 bases are shared with TRBD1. The CDR3 consists of 15 residues.

This chain uses TRBV20-1 with TRBJ2-5; 8 nucleotides align to TRBD1. Germline V gene sequence: CDR1 DFQATT, CDR2 SNEGSKA (reference sequence). The CDR3 length is 13 residues. V shed 6 bases and J 5 bases; nucleotides not matched to a gene: 8. CDR3 DNA: TGCAGTGCCACCGGACAGGGCGGGGAGACCCAGTACTTC. Translating it yields CSATGQGGETQYF.

The chain joins TRBV4-2 to TRBJ1-3; TRBD1 matches at 7 bases. The V gene's germline CDR1 is LGHNA and CDR2 YNFKEQ. The V gene end was trimmed by 1 base and the J gene end by 4 bases; junction bases not matched to a gene: 7. This CDR3 region has 16 residues. The CDR3, as DNA: TGTGCCAGCAGCCAAGGGGCACAGGGGAGAGGAAACACCATATATTTT. Translated: CASSQGAQGRGNTIYF.

CDR3 residues: CASSPDALSYEQYF. Written as DNA, the CDR3 is TGTGCCAGCAGCCCCGACGCCCTCTCCTACGAGCAGTACTTC. This sequence joins TRBV7-2 and TRBJ2-7, with unresolved D. The length of the CDR3 is 14 residues. Germline CDR1 and CDR2: SGHTA and FQGNSA. V lost 5 bases and J 0 bases, leaving 11 bases between the germline ends.

This clonotype was detected many times. V usage is TRBV6-2 or TRBV6-3 and J usage is TRBJ2-1; maybe TRBD1 (5 bases). CDR3 length equals 16 residues. V lost 2 bases to trimming and J lost 8 bases, with 19 bases between them. Germline-derived CDR1 and CDR2 are MNHEY and SVGEGT. The CDR3 region is CASSYPRDGKRDEQFF. In nucleotides, the CDR3 is TGTGCCAGCAGTTACCCCAGGGATGGGAAGCGAGATGAGCAGTTCTTC.

The sample holds a few counts of this clonotype. The rearrangement joins TRBV6-1 to TRBJ1-5; D is undetermined. Trimming took off 2 bases at V and 11 bases at J, with 10 bases between the two ends. Looked up from germline, CDR1 is MNHNS and CDR2 is SASEGT. This CDR3 is 12 amino acids long. The CDR3 is CASSEWASSQHF. The CDR3 coding sequence is TGTGCCAGCAGTGAATGGGCATCGTCCCAGCATTTT.

This clonotype is a singleton in its sample. At one boundary the junction diverges from the germline segment, which might be a read error. The rearrangement uses TRBV6-6 and TRBJ1-1, with no clear D. This CDR3 spans 12 amino acids. Looked up from germline, CDR1 is MNHNY and CDR2 is SVGAGI (reference sequence). The DNA of the CDR3 is TGTGCCAGCATTTACTCGATACTTGAAGCTTTCTTT. Amino acids: CASIYSILEAFF.

The V gene is TRBV3-1, the J gene TRBJ2-7; D is ambiguous. This CDR3 has 15 residues. V was trimmed by 4 bases and J by 5 bases, leaving 18 bases between them. Germline lookup yields CDR1 LGHDT and CDR2 YNNKEL (reference sequence). The CDR3, as DNA: TGTGCCAGCAGCCGCGCTTTGACATGGGCGGACGAGCAGTACTTC. This sequence encodes CASSRALTWADEQYF.

The V gene is TRBV7-2, the J gene TRBJ2-2; a weak D match, TRBD1 (6 bases). V lost 3 bases and J lost 9, with 11 bases in between. The germline V gene encodes CDR1 SGHTA and CDR2 FQGNSA. The CDR3 contains 13 residues. The CDR3 DNA reads as TGTGCCAGCAGCTTTTTGGGGGCCCGGGAGCTGTTTTTT. This encodes CASSFLGARELFF. Combining the CDR3 with reference TRBV7-2 and TRBJ2-2 gives the whole variable domain GAGVSQSPSNKVTEKGKDVELRCDPISGHTALYWYRQSLGQGLEFLIYFQGNSAPDKSGLPSDRFSAERTGGSVSTLTIQRTQQEDSAVYLCASSFLGARELFFGEGSRLTVL.

This clonotype was seen more than once but under ten times. The chain carries TRBV20-1 and TRBJ2-7; TRBD2 matches at 9 bases. This CDR3 is built from 16 residues. Per the germline V gene, CDR1 is DFQATT and CDR2 is SNEGSKA (reference sequence). Trimming at V came to 6 bases and at J to 1 base, leaving 13 bases not matched to a gene. The CDR3 loop reads CSARTSETPFSYEQYF. DNA of the CDR3: TGCAGTGCAAGGACTAGCGAGACCCCTTTTTCCTACGAGCAGTACTTC.

The chain employs TRBV19 and TRBJ2-2; D remains ambiguous. CDR1 and CDR2 from the germline V gene are LNHDA and SQIVND (reference sequence). Trimming took 1 base from V and 1 from J, leaving 4 bases between them. CDR3 length equals 14 residues. The CDR3, as DNA: TGTGCCAGTAGTATAGGGTGGAACACCGGGGAGCTGTTTTTT. As protein: CASSIGWNTGELFF.

The J gene is TRBJ2-5, the V gene TRBV5-1, with a weak D call TRBD2 (6 bases). Germline V gene lookup returns CDR1 SGHRS and CDR2 YFSETQ. The CDR3 contains 16 residues. Trimming pared 0 bases from V and 5 bases from J, leaving 17 bases between. The CDR3, as DNA: TGCGCCAGCAGCTTGGAGTACCTGCGGGGCTCGGAGACCCAGTACTTC. It yields the protein CASSLEYLRGSETQYF.

There are a few counts of this clonotype. The chain joins TRBV10-2 to TRBJ2-2; D is tentatively TRBD1 or TRBD2 (5 bases each). Between the trimmed V and J ends, which lost 4 bases and 0 bases, there was a span of 9 bases. The germline V gene encodes CDR1 WSHSY and CDR2 SAAADI. The CDR3 is 15 amino acids. In nucleotides, the CDR3 is TGCGCCAGCAGTGCATCGGGACCGAACACCGGGGAGCTGTTTTTT. Amino acids: CASSASGPNTGELFF.

This chain joins TRBV6-7 and TRBJ1-2, with 12 bases lining up with TRBD1. TRBV6-7 is assigned to the ORF class and has an uncertain function. The CDR3 covers 17 residues. Unmatched junction bases numbered 10, after V lost 2 bases and J lost 6 bases. Written as DNA, the CDR3 is TGTGCCAGCAGTTACCCTTATGGGACAGGGGGCACGGATGGCTACACCTTC. Its protein is CASSYPYGTGGTDGYTF.

The chain recombines TRBV2 with TRBJ1-4, with a tentative D call TRBD1 (6 bases). The germline CDR1 and CDR2 sequences are SNHLY and FYNNEI. Trimming stripped 6 bases from V and 0 bases from J, with 11 bases between. The CDR3 is 15 residues long. In DNA form, the CDR3 reads TGTGCCAGCAGCGACGAGGGGGCAACTAATGAAAAACTGTTTTTT. This encodes CASSDEGATNEKLFF.

The chain has TRBV12-3 or TRBV12-4 and TRBJ2-3, with D perhaps matching TRBD1 or TRBD2 (6 bases each). Deletions cut 3 bases from V and 4 bases from J, with 11 bases between. The CDR3 runs to 14 residues. The CDR3 nucleotides are TGTGCCAGCAGTTTCCGGGGGCCGGCAGATACGCAGTATTTT. Its translation: CASSFRGPADTQYF.

This chain links TRBV7-2 with TRBJ2-3; 8 bases match TRBD2. The CDR3 length is 15 residues. The V segment lost 1 base and the J segment 5 bases; nucleotides outside the gene matches: 5. The germline V gene has CDR1 SGHTA and CDR2 FQGNSA. In DNA form, the CDR3 reads TGTGCCAGCAGCTTAGGAGGGGCGGGGGGAGATACGCAGTATTTT. Translated: CASSLGGAGGDTQYF.

This clonotype was counted at least ten times. The V and J genes are TRBV7-2 and TRBJ2-3, with D possibly being TRBD2 (5 bases). Between the trimmed V and J ends, which lost 5 bases and 5 bases, there was a span of 17 bases. The CDR3 totals 15 residues. Germline-derived CDR1 and CDR2 are SGHTA and FQGNSA. The chain's CDR3 is CASSPRRRRGDTQYF. CDR3 sequence (DNA): TGTGCCAGCAGCCCCCGCCGCCGCCGGGGAGATACGCAGTATTTT. Looking up the rest from reference TRBV7-2 and TRBJ2-3 gives the full variable domain: GAGVSQSPSNKVTEKGKDVELRCDPISGHTALYWYRQSLGQGLEFLIYFQGNSAPDKSGLPSDRFSAERTGGSVSTLTIQRTQQEDSAVYLCASSPRRRRGDTQYFGPGTRLTVL.

This chain joins TRBV4-2 and TRBJ1-1; D is unclear. The germline CDR1 and CDR2 sequences are LGHNA and YNFKEQ. There are 14 residues in the CDR3. V dropped 10 bases and J dropped 0 bases, with 15 bases sitting between them. This CDR3 is CAMSLGLMNTEAFF. Here the CDR3 DNA reads TGTGCCATGAGCCTAGGGCTCATGAACACTGAAGCTTTCTTT.

Only a few counts were recorded for this clonotype. The gene calls are TRBV12-3 or TRBV12-4 and TRBJ2-3, with 8 nucleotides matching TRBD2. The CDR3 length is 14 residues. The J segment lost 2 bases and the V segment lost 8 bases, leaving 6 bases of the junction unmatched. In DNA, the CDR3 is TGTGCCAGCCGGGGGGGGACTAACACAGATACGCAGTATTTT. Protein product: CASRGGTNTDTQYF.

The chain carries TRBV15 and TRBJ2-2; D is uncertain. The CDR3 covers 13 residues. Trimming removed 0 bases from V and 6 bases from J, with 5 bases in between. CDR1 and CDR2 (germline): LNHNV, YYDKDF (reference sequence). DNA for the CDR3: TGTGCCACCAGCAGAGAAGATGCCGGGGAGCTGTTTTTT. Its translation: CATSREDAGELFF.